The present entry profiles one T cell receptor (beta chain) with its context. The data belong to a study of blood T cell repertoires in COVID-19. Study as a whole: Both acute and convalescent COVID-19 samples were obtained from the United States, Italy and Spain. The cDNA or gDNA used as material had been derived from T cells, B-cell-depleted T cells, or PBMCs.

In the study's own analysis: For nucleated cells, counts were estimated from reference gene primer amplification. The repertoire was sequenced with immunoSEQ multiplex PCR; TCRdb's copy has only in-frame clones and lacks some. The V and J calls and the clone size are those of that table, but D and trimming were determined from the DNA. The table lists hundreds of thousands of clones, roughly four fifths of them singletons. Germline CDR1 and CDR2: SGDLS and YYNGEE. V was clipped by 0 bases and J by 0 bases, with 7 bases between them. The CDR3 extends over 15 amino acids. The rearrangement joins TRBV9 to TRBJ1-3; no reliable D call. What was sequenced was peripheral blood. This TCR came from a woman aged 80 or over with acute or convalescent COVID-19. CDR3 protein: CASSVAYSSGNTIYF. CDR3 DNA: TGTGCCAGCAGCGTAGCGTACAGCTCTGGAAACACCATATATTTT.